This TCR beta chain appears in the sequencing data of a study of patients and donors after allogeneic stem cell transplantation. TCRdb re-analysed the RT-PCR reads in MiXCR, keeping a single row per CDR3 protein. The sample contains about 960,000 distinct CDR3 sequences, approximately 18% of which appear only once. This TCR was recovered from a human donor who was either an allogeneic HSCT recipient or a stem cell or donor lymphocyte infusion donor (not recorded which). It is not recorded whose cells these are; they may come from a transplant donor. The sample comprised blood, either unsorted or a sorted T cell fraction (not recorded which).

The CDR3 DNA is TGTGCCAGCAACCTCCACAAGTCCGGGCATTTCGGCTACACCTTC. It translates to CASNLHKSGHFGYTF. The chain has TRBV9 and TRBJ1-2; no firm D call. There are 15 residues in the CDR3. The germline V gene has CDR1 SGDLS and CDR2 YYNGEE. V was pared by 6 bases and J by 8 bases, with 23 bases between.